These 27 T cell receptor beta chains originate from one sample sequenced in a study of T cell responses to AZD1222 COVID-19 vaccine. Sequencing was performed with immunoSEQ multiplex PCR; in TCRdb, only in-frame clones are kept and a portion is missing. There are about 94,000 clones in the sample; around 89% occur only once, and 9% to 14% lies in the top ten. Material: peripheral blood, obtained 28 days after the second AZD1222 dose. Every receptor here comes from an adult who received the AZD1222 COVID-19 vaccine.

The gene calls are TRBV6-6 and TRBJ2-1; no firm D call. Germline V gene lookup returns CDR1 MNHNY and CDR2 SVGAGI (reference sequence). This CDR3 is 16 amino acids long. V dropped 4 bases and J dropped 0 bases, with 13 bases sitting between them. CDR3 nucleotides: TGTGCCAGCAGTTTGAGTCGAGGCGACTCCTACAATGAGCAGTTCTTC. Translation: CASSLSRGDSYNEQFF.

The CDR3 nucleotides read TGCGCCAGCAGCCAAACTCAGACAGGGGGCGGCTACGAGCAGTACTTC. It specifies CASSQTQTGGGYEQYF. The V and J genes are TRBV5-1 and TRBJ2-7; 10 bases are shared with TRBD1. The CDR3 covers 16 residues. Germline lookup yields CDR1 SGHRS and CDR2 YFSETQ. Germline trimming cut 4 bases from V and 3 bases from J; bases unmatched to any gene: 10.

The chain has TRBV2 and TRBJ1-2; 9 positions match TRBD1. CDR3 length equals 14 residues. Germline V gene data show CDR1 as SNHLY and CDR2 as FYNNEI. Losses at the gene ends were 7 bases for V and 4 bases for J; bases not matched to a gene: 7. The CDR3 is CASTTGGYRYGYTF. The CDR3 DNA follows: TGTGCCAGCACTACAGGGGGCTATCGCTATGGCTACACCTTC. Full variable domain (missing parts from reference TRBV2 and TRBJ1-2): EPEVTQTPSHQVTQMGQEVILRCVPISNHLYFYWYRQILGQKVEFLVSFYNNEISEKSEIFDDQFSVERPDGSNFTLKIRSTKLEDSAMYFCASTTGGYRYGYTFGSGTRLTVV.

This clone was seen a few times. V and J are TRBV30 and TRBJ1-2; D ambiguous. This CDR3 comprises 14 residues. Germline lookup yields CDR1 GTSNPN and CDR2 SVGIG (reference sequence). Trimming removed 2 bases at V and 6 bases at J, with 16 bases between. This chain's CDR3 is CAWSLNMGKDGYTF. The CDR3 region has the DNA TGTGCCTGGAGTCTCAACATGGGAAAGGATGGCTACACCTTC.

This chain connects TRBV24-1 to TRBJ1-6; D unclear. V was cut by 8 bases and J by 7 bases, with 11 bases left in between. Per germline, CDR1 KGHDR and CDR2 SFDVKD. There are 13 residues in the CDR3. The CDR3 reads CATIGIQNSPLHF. CDR3 in DNA: TGTGCCACCATAGGGATTCAGAATTCACCCCTCCACTTT.

The genes are TRBV25-1 and TRBJ2-3; a weak D match, TRBD1 (5 bases). Looked up from germline, CDR1 is MGHDK and CDR2 is SYGVNS. With 2 bases removed from V and 10 bases from J, the gap between germline ends came to 10 bases. The CDR3 loop spans 12 amino acids. The CDR3 sequence is CASSEEGASQYF. CDR3 DNA: TGTGCCAGCAGTGAAGAAGGGGCTTCGCAGTATTTT.

The chain links TRBV27 to TRBJ2-3, with TRBD1 matching over 7 bases. The germline V gene has CDR1 MNHEY and CDR2 SMNVEV (reference sequence). This CDR3 is 15 amino acids long. Losses at the gene ends were 2 bases for V and 8 bases for J; bases not matched to a gene: 10. The CDR3 region has the DNA TGTGCCAGCAGTTTAGAGGTGCAAGACAGGGCTACGCAGTATTTT. Translation: CASSLEVQDRATQYF.

V and J are TRBV21-1 and TRBJ1-2. TRBV21-1 is noted as a pseudogene. This CDR3 comprises 17 residues. The CDR3: CASSKGGVREGNYGYTF. The CDR3 DNA follows: TGTGCCAGCAGCAAAGGGGGCGTACGGGAAGGTAACTATGGCTACACCTTC.

This chain joins TRBV7-2 and TRBJ2-1; D remains unclear. CDR1 and CDR2 from the germline V gene are SGHTA and FQGNSA. V lost 6 bases and J lost 2, with 14 bases in between. The CDR3 is made up of 15 amino acids. For the CDR3, the DNA is TGTGCCAGCAGTCCCCGGGTGGGCACCTACAATGAGCAGTTCTTC. It is translated as CASSPRVGTYNEQFF.

The chain employs TRBV7-8 and TRBJ2-7, with D perhaps matching TRBD2 (5 bases). This CDR3 contains 17 residues. The V end was cut by 2 bases, the J end by 2 bases, with 19 bases between. CDR1 and CDR2 (germline): SGHVS, FQNEAQ. The CDR3 loop reads CASSLLIGMDEAYEQYF. DNA of the CDR3: TGTGCCAGCAGCTTACTAATCGGGATGGACGAAGCCTACGAGCAGTACTTC.

This chain connects TRBV19 to TRBJ1-6; a weak D match, TRBD1 (6 bases). The CDR3 covers 14 residues. From germline, CDR1 is LNHDA and CDR2 SQIVND (reference sequence). V was clipped by 6 bases and J by 7 bases, with 13 bases between them. CDR3 in DNA: TGTGCCAGTAGAACAGGGTTGGAGAATTCACCCCTCCACTTT. Encoded protein: CASRTGLENSPLHF.

The CDR3: CASSPQGWNEKLFF. The CDR3 DNA is TGTGCCAGCTCACCTCAGGGGTGGAATGAAAAACTGTTTTTT. The rearrangement links TRBV18 to TRBJ1-4; D might be TRBD1 (6 bases). Germline V lookup: CDR1 KGHSH, CDR2 LQKENI. The CDR3 spans 14 residues. V dropped 3 bases and J dropped 5 bases, with 10 bases sitting between them.

This chain uses TRBV7-9 with TRBJ1-2; 8 bases fit TRBD1. This CDR3 contains 15 residues. In germline, CDR1 is SEHNR, CDR2 FQNEAQ (reference sequence). Trimming at V came to 4 bases and at J to 7 bases, leaving 11 bases not matched to a gene. The CDR3 spells CASSSNRQGTGGYTF. The CDR3 DNA sequence: TGTGCCAGCAGCTCGAACCGACAGGGGACGGGTGGCTACACCTTC.

This clone has just a few counts. The CDR3 sequence: CASGLGLVYEQFF. CDR3 nucleotide sequence: TGTGCTAGTGGTTTGGGCCTCGTCTATGAGCAGTTCTTC. V gene TRBV12-5 combines with J gene TRBJ2-1; no definite D call. The germline V gene has CDR1 LGHNT and CDR2 FRNRAP. Trimming removed 1 base from V and 8 bases from J, with 9 bases in between. This CDR3 has 13 residues.

J is TRBJ2-3 and V is TRBV28; D may match TRBD1 or TRBD2 (7 bases each). The CDR3 loop spans 22 amino acids. The germline V and J ends were trimmed by 3 bases and 2 bases, with 33 bases remaining between them. Germline lookup yields CDR1 MDHEN and CDR2 SYDVKM. The chain's CDR3 is CASSFRVQGGPRGNGDTDTQYF. For the CDR3, the DNA is TGTGCCAGCAGTTTTAGAGTCCAGGGGGGGCCGAGGGGCAATGGGGACACAGATACGCAGTATTTT.

CDR3 sequence reads: CASSRQTGDEQYF. As DNA, the CDR3 is TGCGCCAGCAGCCGGCAAACAGGTGACGAGCAGTACTTC. The genes are TRBV5-1 and TRBJ2-7, with D possibly matching TRBD1 (5 bases). The germline V gene encodes CDR1 SGHRS and CDR2 YFSETQ. CDR3 size: 13 residues. Between the trimmed V and J ends, which lost 4 bases and 5 bases, there was a span of 13 bases.

This CDR3 reads CASSSVRGSYEQYF. CDR3 bases: TGTGCCAGCAGCTCCGTACGGGGCTCCTACGAGCAGTACTTC. The chain combines TRBV11-3 with TRBJ2-7, with a possible D match to TRBD2 (5 bases). V was clipped by 4 bases and J by 0 bases, with 10 bases between them. The length of the CDR3 is 14 residues. Germline CDR1 SGHNT, CDR2 YENEEA.

The chain has TRBV6-4 and TRBJ2-1, with D maybe TRBD1 (6 bases). Germline V gene lookup returns CDR1 MRHNA and CDR2 SNTAGT. Deletions cut 3 bases from V and 6 bases from J, with 9 bases between. This CDR3 has 13 amino acids. The CDR3 nucleotides are TGTGCCAGCAGTGAGCAAGGGGGCAATGAGCAGTTCTTC. Its translation is CASSEQGGNEQFF.

This clone showed up just once. This chain connects TRBV7-8 to TRBJ2-3; 7 bases fit TRBD2. Trimming removed 1 base from V and 2 bases from J; junction bases left unmatched: 3. Germline lookup yields CDR1 SGHVS and CDR2 FQNEAQ. This CDR3 has 15 residues. The CDR3 region is CASSLGGRATDTQYF. DNA for the CDR3: TGTGCCAGCAGCTTAGGGGGGAGGGCCACAGATACGCAGTATTTT.

This sequence joins TRBV27 and TRBJ2-7; possibly TRBD2 for D (5 bases). In germline, CDR1 is MNHEY, CDR2 SMNVEV (reference sequence). This CDR3 has 14 residues. Trimming left V 4 bases short and J 2 bases short, with 12 bases between. The CDR3 loop is CASSYSSGAYEQYF. Written as DNA, the CDR3 is TGTGCCAGCAGTTATTCCAGCGGCGCCTACGAGCAGTACTTC.

The table lists this clone with a count of one. This chain links TRBV6-1 with TRBJ2-2; D ambiguous. V lost 2 bases and J 8 bases, leaving 12 bases between the germline ends. The CDR3 has 14 residues. Looked up from germline, CDR1 is MNHNS and CDR2 is SASEGT. The CDR3 nucleotides read TGTGCCAGCAGTGAAACCCCTAGACCGGGGGAGCTGTTTTTT. This encodes CASSETPRPGELFF.

The gene calls are TRBV28 and TRBJ1-2; TRBD1 matches at 9 bases. V shed 6 bases and J 7 bases; nucleotides not matched to a gene: 12. CDR1 is MDHEN, CDR2 SYDVKM, per germline. This CDR3 contains 15 residues. CDR3 DNA: TGTGCCAGCAGACCCACAGGGGGCGAGGAGGGTGGCTACACCTTC. It codes for CASRPTGGEEGGYTF.

The chain links TRBV28 to TRBJ1-5; D gene unclear. V was shortened by 7 bases and J by 2 bases, with 6 bases between the two germline ends. This CDR3 spans 12 amino acids. Germline CDR1 reads MDHEN; CDR2 reads SYDVKM. The chain's CDR3 is CASNWGNQPQHF. For the CDR3, the DNA is TGTGCCAGCAACTGGGGCAATCAGCCCCAGCATTTT.

The rearrangement links TRBV3-1 (or the pseudogene TRBV3-2) to TRBJ2-2; D is undetermined. Germline assignment: CDR1 LGHDT and CDR2 YNNKEL (reference sequence). The CDR3 is made up of 14 amino acids. V lost 0 bases and J 8 bases, leaving 10 bases between the germline ends. The CDR3 sequence: CASSQEPSRGELFF. In DNA, the CDR3 is TGTGCCAGCAGCCAAGAGCCGTCAAGAGGGGAGCTGTTTTTT.

This clone was counted a single time. V gene TRBV5-1 combines with J gene TRBJ2-7; 8 bases match TRBD2. CDR3 length equals 15 residues. CDR1 and CDR2 (germline): SGHRS, YFSETQ. V shed 3 bases, J shed 5 bases, and the junction held 10 bases outside the gene matches. This CDR3 is CASSSPGLGLDEQYF. The CDR3 DNA follows: TGCGCCAGCAGCTCGCCGGGACTAGGATTGGACGAGCAGTACTTC.

Only a few counts were recorded for this clone. The CDR3, as DNA: TGTGCCAGCAGTTTATGGTCAGATGAAAAACTGTTTTTT. Its protein product is CASSLWSDEKLFF. The rearrangement joins TRBV28 to TRBJ1-4; unclear D gene. V gave up 0 bases and J gave up 6 bases, with 5 bases separating them. The CDR3 is made up of 13 amino acids. Germline CDR1 is MDHEN and CDR2 is SYDVKM.

The rearrangement links TRBV4-3 to TRBJ1-1; D gene uncertain. The CDR3 is made up of 16 amino acids. The germline V and J ends were trimmed by 1 base and 0 bases, with 12 bases remaining between them. Germline loops: CDR1 LGHNA, CDR2 YSLEER. The CDR3 protein is CASSQGGQTMNTEAFF. The CDR3 coding sequence is TGCGCCAGCAGCCAAGGAGGCCAGACCATGAACACTGAAGCTTTCTTT.